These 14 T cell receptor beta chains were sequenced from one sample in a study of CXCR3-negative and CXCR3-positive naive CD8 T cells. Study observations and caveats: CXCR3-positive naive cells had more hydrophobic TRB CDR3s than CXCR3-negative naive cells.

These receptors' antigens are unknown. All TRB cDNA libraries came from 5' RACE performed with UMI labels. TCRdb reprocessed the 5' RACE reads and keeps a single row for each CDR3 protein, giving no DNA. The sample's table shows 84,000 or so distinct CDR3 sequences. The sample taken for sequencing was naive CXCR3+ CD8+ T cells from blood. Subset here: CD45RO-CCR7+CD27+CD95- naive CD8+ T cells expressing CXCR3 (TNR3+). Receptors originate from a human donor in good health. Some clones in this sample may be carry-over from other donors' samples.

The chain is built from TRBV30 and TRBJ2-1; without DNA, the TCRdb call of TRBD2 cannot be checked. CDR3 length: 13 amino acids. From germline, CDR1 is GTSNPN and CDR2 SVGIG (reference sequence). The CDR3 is CAWSSGTANEQFF.

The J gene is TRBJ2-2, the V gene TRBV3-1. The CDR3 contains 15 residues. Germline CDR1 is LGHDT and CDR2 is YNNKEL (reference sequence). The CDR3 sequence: CASSQFGPNTGELFF.

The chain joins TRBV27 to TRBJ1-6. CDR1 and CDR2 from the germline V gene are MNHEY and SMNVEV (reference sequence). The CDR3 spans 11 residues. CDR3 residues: CASSSSSPLHF.

The CDR3 reads CASSGQVSVIDTQYF. The rearrangement joins TRBV6-6 to TRBJ2-3; TCRdb's D call, TRBD1, is unchecked because there is no DNA. CDR1 MNHNY and CDR2 SVGAGI come from the germline V gene (reference sequence). The CDR3 extends over 15 amino acids.

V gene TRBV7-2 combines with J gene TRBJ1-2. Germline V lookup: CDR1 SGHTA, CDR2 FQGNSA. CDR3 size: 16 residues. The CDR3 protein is CASSLEGMNWHYGYTF.

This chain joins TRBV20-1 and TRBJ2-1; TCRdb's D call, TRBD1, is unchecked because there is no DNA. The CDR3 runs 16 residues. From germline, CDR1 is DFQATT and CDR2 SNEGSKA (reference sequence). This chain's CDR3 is CSARDLGSASYNEQFF.

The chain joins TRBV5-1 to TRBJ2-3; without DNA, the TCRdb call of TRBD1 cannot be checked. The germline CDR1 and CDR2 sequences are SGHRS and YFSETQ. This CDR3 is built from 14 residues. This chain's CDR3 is CASSGQGVTDTQYF.

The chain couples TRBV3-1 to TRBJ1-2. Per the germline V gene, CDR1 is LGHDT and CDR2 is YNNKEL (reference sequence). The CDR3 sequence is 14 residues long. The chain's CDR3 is CASSHPIGGDGYTF.

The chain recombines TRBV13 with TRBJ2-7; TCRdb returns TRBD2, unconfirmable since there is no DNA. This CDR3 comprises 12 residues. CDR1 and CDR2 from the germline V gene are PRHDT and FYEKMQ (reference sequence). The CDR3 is CASSLTGGEQYF. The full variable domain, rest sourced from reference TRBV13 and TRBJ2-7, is AAGVIQSPRHLIKEKRETATLKCYPIPRHDTVYWYQQGPGQDPQFLISFYEKMQSDKGSIPDRFSAQQFSDYHSELNMSSLELGDSALYFCASSLTGGEQYFGPGTRLTVT.

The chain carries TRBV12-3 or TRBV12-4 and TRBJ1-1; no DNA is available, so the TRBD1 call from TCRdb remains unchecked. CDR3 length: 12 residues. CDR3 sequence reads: CASSFLGDEAFF.

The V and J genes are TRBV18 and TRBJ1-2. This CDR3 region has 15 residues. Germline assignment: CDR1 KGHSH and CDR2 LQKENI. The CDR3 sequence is CASSPADSPNYGYTF. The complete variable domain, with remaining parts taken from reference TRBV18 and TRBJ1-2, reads NAGVMQNPRHLVRRRGQEARLRCSPMKGHSHVYWYRQLPEEGLKFMVYLQKENIIDESGMPKERFSAEFPKEGPSILRIQQVVRGDSAAYFCASSPADSPNYGYTFGSGTRLTVV.

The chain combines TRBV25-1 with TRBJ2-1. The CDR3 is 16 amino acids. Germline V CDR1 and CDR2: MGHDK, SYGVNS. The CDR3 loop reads CASSDGWRGSYNEQFF.

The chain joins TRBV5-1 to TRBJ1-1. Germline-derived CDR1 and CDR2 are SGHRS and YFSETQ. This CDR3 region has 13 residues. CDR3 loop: CASSSDGNTEAFF. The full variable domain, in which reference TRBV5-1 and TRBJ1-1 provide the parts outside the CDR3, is KAGVTQTPRYLIKTRGQQVTLSCSPISGHRSVSWYQQTPGQGLQFLFEYFSETQRNKGNFPGRFSGRQFSNSRSEMNVSTLELGDSALYLCASSSDGNTEAFFGQGTRLTVV.

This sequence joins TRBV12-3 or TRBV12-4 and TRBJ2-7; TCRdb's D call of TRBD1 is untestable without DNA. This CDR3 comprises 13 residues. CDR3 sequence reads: CASSLGTPYEQYF.